This T cell receptor beta chain was observed in a study of blood T cell repertoires in COVID-19. On the study more broadly: Sites across the United States, Italy and Spain contributed samples from acute and convalescent COVID-19.

This table comes from immunoSEQ multiplex PCR, and its TCRdb copy is limited to in-frame clones, with some not included. Of approximately 330,000 clones listed, about 90% are singletons. Patients at the Seattle site were enrolled during active infection and followed longitudinally. The clonotype originates from a woman in her forties with COVID-19, enrolled during active disease. The specimen sequenced was peripheral blood.

The CDR3 region has the DNA TGTGCCAGCATGGGACAGGGGGCGAGCTATCAGCCCCAGCATTTT. Its protein product is CASMGQGASYQPQHF. This rearrangement joins TRBV2 to TRBJ1-5; TRBD1 matches at 12 bases. Germline loops: CDR1 SNHLY, CDR2 FYNNEI. J was trimmed by 5 bases and V by 7 bases; bases with no gene match: 6. There are 15 residues in the CDR3.